The present T cell receptor (beta chain) was sequenced within a study of T cell responses to AZD1222 COVID-19 vaccine. Notes on the study in general: The peak T cell response came first, and repertoires were sampled only after it. At baseline, seropositivity was found in only 6 or 7 AZD1222 recipients.

Generated by immunoSEQ multiplex PCR, the TCRdb table keeps only in-frame clones and is missing some. The data contain 85,000 to 100,000 clones, 85% to 90% of them singletons. V was clipped by 0 bases and J by 7 bases, with 12 bases between them. This CDR3 region has 14 residues. The germline gives CDR1 SGHVS, CDR2 FQNEAQ. A note on this clone: The target antigen is unknown.

Pooled samples include second doses given at about 4 or 12 weeks. The TCR originated in an adult who received the AZD1222 COVID-19 vaccine. The material was peripheral blood, obtained 28 days after the second AZD1222 dose. This chain links TRBV7-8 with TRBJ1-2; possibly TRBD1 for D (5 bases). CDR3 residues: CASSLASGSGGYTF. CDR3 DNA sequence: TGTGCCAGCAGCTTAGCCTCAGGGTCTGGTGGCTACACCTTC.